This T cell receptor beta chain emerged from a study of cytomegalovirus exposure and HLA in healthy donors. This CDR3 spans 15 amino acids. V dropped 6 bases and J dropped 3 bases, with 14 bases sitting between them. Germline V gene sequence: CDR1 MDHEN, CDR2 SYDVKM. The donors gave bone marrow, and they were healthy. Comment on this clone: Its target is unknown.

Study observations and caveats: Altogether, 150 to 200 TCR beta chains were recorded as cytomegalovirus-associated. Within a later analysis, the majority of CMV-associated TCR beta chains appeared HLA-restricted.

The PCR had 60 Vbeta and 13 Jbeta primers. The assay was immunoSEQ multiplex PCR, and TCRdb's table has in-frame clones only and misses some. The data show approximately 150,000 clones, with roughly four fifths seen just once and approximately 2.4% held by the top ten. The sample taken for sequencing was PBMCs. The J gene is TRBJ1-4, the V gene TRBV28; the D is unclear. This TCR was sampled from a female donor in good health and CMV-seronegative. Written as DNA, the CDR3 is TGTGCCAGCAGCTCCCCCCAGCGCTCTAATGAAAAACTGTTTTTT. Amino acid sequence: CASSSPQRSNEKLFF.